These T cell receptor beta chains were read from a single sample in a study of T cell repertoires in cytomegalovirus infection. Antigen specificity for these receptors is unknown. MiXCR was run by TCRdb on the reads, yielding one entry per CDR3 protein. The data show roughly 990,000 distinct CDR3 sequences, 31% seen once. The sequenced sample was cultured CD8+ T cells from PBMCs, obtained from culture after CMV antigen stimulation. The receptor set was obtained from a human donor in good health (CMV status not recorded). Some clones in this sample may be carry-over from other donors' samples. Each CDR3 is given with its conserved first and last residue. A D gene is named only where the DNA matches it firmly. Clone size is stated in some rows and not others, as once, few, many or a class when expanded.

d_call,v_call,j_call,clone_size,cdr3_nt,cdr3_aa
-,TRBV7-2,TRBJ1-1,many,TGTGCCAGCAGCTCCCTTCGAGGGCCCGGCACTGAAGCTTTCTTT,CASSSLRGPGTEAFF
-,TRBV5-5,TRBJ2-7,-,TGTGCCAGCAGCTTGGGGCAGACCTACTACGAGCAGTACTTC,CASSLGQTYYEQYF
TRBD1,TRBV7-9,TRBJ2-4,-,TGTGCCAGCAGCTTCGCGGGACAGGATAACATTCAGTACTTC,CASSFAGQDNIQYF
TRBD1,TRBV10-3,TRBJ2-4,-,TGTGCCATCAGTGGGACAGGGGGGGTAGCCAAAAACATTCAGTACTTC,CAISGTGGVAKNIQYF
-,TRBV12-3/TRBV12-4,TRBJ1-1,-,TGTGCCAGCAGTTTTGACATAGAAGCTTTCTTT,CASSFDIEAFF
TRBD2,TRBV19,TRBJ2-1,-,TGTGCCAGTAGCAAACCTCTAGCGGGGGGATCGTACAATGAGCAGTTCTTC,CASSKPLAGGSYNEQFF
-,TRBV4-1,TRBJ2-1,-,TGCGCCAGCAGCCAAGTCCTGGGGGATGAGCAGTTCTTC,CASSQVLGDEQFF
-,TRBV6-6,TRBJ2-5,-,TGTGCCAGCAGGACCGGGTTTTGGGACCAGTACTTC,CASRTGFWDQYF
TRBD1,TRBV12-5,TRBJ2-7,few,TGTGCTAGTGAACCGGGACAGGGAAGCAACGAGCAGTACTTC,CASEPGQGSNEQYF
-,TRBV19,TRBJ1-1,few,TGTGCCAGTAGTGTCTTGGGGCAGGGCACTGAAGCTTTCTTT,CASSVLGQGTEAFF
-,TRBV12-3/TRBV12-4,TRBJ2-3,-,TGTGCCAGCTGTAGTAGCACAGATACGCAGTATTTT,CASCSSTDTQYF
-,TRBV7-8,TRBJ1-1,-,TGCGCCAGCGCCTCGGACGCTGGTAACACTGAAGCTTTCTTT,CASASDAGNTEAFF
TRBD2,TRBV11-2,TRBJ2-3,few,TGTGCCAGCAGCGCCGGACTAGCGGAAAGCACAGATACGCAGTATTTT,CASSAGLAESTDTQYF
TRBD2,TRBV3-1,TRBJ2-1,few,TGTGCCAGCAGCCAAGATCGTAGCGGGGGGGCTCGTGAGCAGTTCTTC,CASSQDRSGGAREQFF
-,TRBV27,TRBJ2-2,-,TGTGCCAGCAGCTCCGTGGGGGGCAGGTACACCGGGGAGCTGTTTTTT,CASSSVGGRYTGELFF
TRBD2,TRBV3-1,TRBJ2-3,few,TGTGCCAGCAGCCAAGATGGCGGGGAGGGAGATACGCAGTATTTT,CASSQDGGEGDTQYF
-,TRBV7-2,TRBJ1-2,few,TGTGCCAGCAGCTTAGCCGGCGGGAGTAACTATGGCTACACCTTC,CASSLAGGSNYGYTF
TRBD1,TRBV27,TRBJ1-6,-,TGTGCCAGCAGTTTTTTTACAGGGGGCGATTCACCCCTCCACTTT,CASSFFTGGDSPLHF
-,TRBV7-2,TRBJ2-1,many,TGTGCCAGCAGCTTAAACCTTCTATCGGAGCAGTTCTTC,CASSLNLLSEQFF
-,TRBV12-3/TRBV12-4,TRBJ2-1,-,TGTGCCAGCAGTTTAATTGAGGGGGATGAAGAGCAGTTCTTC,CASSLIEGDEEQFF